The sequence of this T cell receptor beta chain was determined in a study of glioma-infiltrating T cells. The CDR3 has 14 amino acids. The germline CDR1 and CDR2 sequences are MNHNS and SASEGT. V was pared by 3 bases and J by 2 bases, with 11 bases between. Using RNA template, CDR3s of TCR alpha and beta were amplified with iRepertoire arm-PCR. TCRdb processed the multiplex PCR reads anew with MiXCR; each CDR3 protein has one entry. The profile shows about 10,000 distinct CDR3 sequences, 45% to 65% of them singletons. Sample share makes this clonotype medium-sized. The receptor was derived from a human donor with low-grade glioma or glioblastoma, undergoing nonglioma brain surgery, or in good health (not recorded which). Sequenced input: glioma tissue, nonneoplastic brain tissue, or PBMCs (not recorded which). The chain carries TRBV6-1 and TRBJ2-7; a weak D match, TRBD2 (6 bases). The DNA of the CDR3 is TGTGCCAGCAGTGAGGGACTGAACACCTACGAGCAGTACTTC. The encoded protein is CASSEGLNTYEQYF.